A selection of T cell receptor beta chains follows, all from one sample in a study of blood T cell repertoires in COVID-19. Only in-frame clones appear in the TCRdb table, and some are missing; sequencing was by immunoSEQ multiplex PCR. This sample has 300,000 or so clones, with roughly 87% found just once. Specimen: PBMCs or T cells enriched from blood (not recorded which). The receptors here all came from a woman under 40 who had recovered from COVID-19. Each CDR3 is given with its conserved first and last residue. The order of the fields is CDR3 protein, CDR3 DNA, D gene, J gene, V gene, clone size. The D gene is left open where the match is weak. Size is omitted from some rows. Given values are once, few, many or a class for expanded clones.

CDR3aa: CASSSGLYGYTF
CDR3nt: TGTGCCAGCAGTTCCGGTTTGTATGGCTACACCTTC
d_gene: .
j_gene: TRBJ1-2
v_gene: TRBV12-3/TRBV12-4
abundance: .

CDR3aa: CASSAQTGQGLHNEQFF
CDR3nt: TGTGCCAGCAGTGCTCAGACGGGACAGGGTTTGCACAATGAGCAGTTCTTC
d_gene: TRBD1
j_gene: TRBJ2-1
v_gene: TRBV6-1
abundance: few

CDR3aa: CASSETRTGYGYTF
CDR3nt: TGTGCCAGCAGTGAGACCCGGACGGGGTATGGCTACACCTTC
d_gene: .
j_gene: TRBJ1-2
v_gene: TRBV6-1
abundance: .

CDR3aa: CATSDPGTSGYNEQFF
CDR3nt: TGTGCCACCAGTGATCCCGGGACTAGCGGGTACAATGAGCAGTTCTTC
d_gene: TRBD2
j_gene: TRBJ2-1
v_gene: TRBV24-1
abundance: .

CDR3aa: CASSPGTGGNQPQHF
CDR3nt: TGTGCCAGCTCACCAGGGACAGGAGGCAATCAGCCCCAGCATTTT
d_gene: TRBD1
j_gene: TRBJ1-5
v_gene: TRBV18
abundance: .

CDR3aa: CASRDRTGTGTEAFF
CDR3nt: TGTGCCAGCAGAGACCGGACAGGGACGGGCACTGAAGCTTTCTTT
d_gene: TRBD1
j_gene: TRBJ1-1
v_gene: TRBV2
abundance: .

CDR3aa: CASSSIGRTSTDTQYF
CDR3nt: TGTGCCAGCAGCTCGATCGGACGGACTAGCACAGATACGCAGTATTTT
d_gene: .
j_gene: TRBJ2-3
v_gene: TRBV11-2
abundance: .

CDR3aa: CSVGVPTARNEKLFF
CDR3nt: TGCAGCGTTGGCGTCCCGACAGCGCGAAATGAAAAACTGTTTTTT
d_gene: .
j_gene: TRBJ1-4
v_gene: TRBV29-1
abundance: once

CDR3aa: CASSYTGSPLHF
CDR3nt: TGTGCCAGCAGTTACACAGGATCACCCCTCCACTTT
d_gene: .
j_gene: TRBJ1-6
v_gene: TRBV6-5
abundance: few

CDR3aa: CATAGAAGGEQFF
CDR3nt: TGTGCCACTGCGGGGGCAGCGGGAGGGGAGCAGTTCTTC
d_gene: TRBD2
j_gene: TRBJ2-1
v_gene: TRBV6-5
abundance: .

CDR3aa: CASSFLGVAGNQPQHF
CDR3nt: TGTGCCAGCAGTTTCCTAGGCGTGGCGGGCAATCAGCCCCAGCATTTT
d_gene: .
j_gene: TRBJ1-5
v_gene: TRBV28
abundance: .

CDR3aa: CASTPEGQDNSPLHF
CDR3nt: TGTGCCAGCACCCCGGAGGGGCAGGATAATTCACCCCTCCACTTT
d_gene: .
j_gene: TRBJ1-6
v_gene: TRBV2
abundance: .

CDR3aa: CASSSRGRGQYF
CDR3nt: TGTGCCAGCAGTTCCAGGGGGCGCGGGCAGTACTTC
d_gene: TRBD1
j_gene: TRBJ2-7
v_gene: TRBV27
abundance: .

CDR3aa: CASSLGQGLMTQYF
CDR3nt: TGTGCCAGCAGCTTAGGACAGGGACTGATGACCCAGTACTTC
d_gene: .
j_gene: TRBJ2-5
v_gene: TRBV7-2
abundance: .

CDR3aa: CATSDFTGNEQYF
CDR3nt: TGTGCCACCAGTGATTTTACGGGGAACGAGCAGTACTTC
d_gene: .
j_gene: TRBJ2-7
v_gene: TRBV24-1
abundance: .

CDR3aa: CASSRDSSGANVLTF
CDR3nt: TGTGCCAGCAGCAGGGACAGCTCTGGGGCCAACGTCCTGACTTTC
d_gene: TRBD1
j_gene: TRBJ2-6
v_gene: TRBV6-6
abundance: .

CDR3aa: CASSLVGRGINQPQHF
CDR3nt: TGTGCCAGCAGCTTAGTAGGAAGGGGTATCAATCAGCCCCAGCATTTT
d_gene: .
j_gene: TRBJ1-5
v_gene: TRBV7-2
abundance: .

CDR3aa: CASSFVGVRSDGYTF
CDR3nt: TGTGCCAGCAGTTTTGTGGGAGTGCGGTCTGATGGCTACACCTTC
d_gene: .
j_gene: TRBJ1-2
v_gene: TRBV28
abundance: once

CDR3aa: CASSARTGGDTQYF
CDR3nt: TGTGCCAGCAGTGCTAGGACAGGGGGAGATACGCAGTATTTT
d_gene: TRBD1
j_gene: TRBJ2-3
v_gene: TRBV2
abundance: .

CDR3aa: CASSPDRTEAFF
CDR3nt: TGTGCCAGCAGTCCCGACAGGACTGAAGCTTTCTTT
d_gene: .
j_gene: TRBJ1-1
v_gene: TRBV12-3/TRBV12-4
abundance: .

CDR3aa: CSASNHAGGNQPQHF
CDR3nt: TGCAGTGCTAGTAACCATGCAGGGGGGAATCAGCCCCAGCATTTT
d_gene: TRBD1
j_gene: TRBJ1-5
v_gene: TRBV20-1
abundance: .

CDR3aa: CASSLAARGAEETQYF
CDR3nt: TGTGCCAGCAGCTTAGCGGCCAGGGGGGCCGAAGAGACCCAGTACTTC
d_gene: .
j_gene: TRBJ2-5
v_gene: TRBV7-6
abundance: .

CDR3aa: CASSPGNMNTEAFF
CDR3nt: TGTGCCAGCAGCCCAGGCAATATGAACACTGAAGCTTTCTTT
d_gene: .
j_gene: TRBJ1-1
v_gene: TRBV7-9
abundance: .

CDR3aa: CASSPGTRNGYTF
CDR3nt: TGTGCCAGCTCACCTGGGACACGGAATGGCTACACCTTC
d_gene: .
j_gene: TRBJ1-2
v_gene: TRBV18
abundance: .

CDR3aa: CASSLQESGEKLFF
CDR3nt: TGTGCCAGCAGCTTGCAAGAGTCAGGTGAAAAACTGTTTTTT
d_gene: .
j_gene: TRBJ1-4
v_gene: TRBV5-6
abundance: .

CDR3aa: CASSPWQLAGYTDTQYF
CDR3nt: TGTGCCAGCAGCCCATGGCAACTAGCGGGATACACAGATACGCAGTATTTT
d_gene: TRBD2
j_gene: TRBJ2-3
v_gene: TRBV14
abundance: .

CDR3aa: CASSEVRLAVYNEQFF
CDR3nt: TGTGCCAGCAGTGAGGTTCGACTAGCGGTTTACAATGAGCAGTTCTTC
d_gene: TRBD2
j_gene: TRBJ2-1
v_gene: TRBV2
abundance: few